This record looks at one TCR beta chain sequence and its context. Its antigen is not known. Profiling relied on immunoSEQ multiplex PCR, and the TCRdb table lists in-frame clones only, not all of them. Recorded for this sample: over 140,000 clones. The sample comes from a study of T cell responses to AZD1222 COVID-19 vaccine. Study outcomes and limitations: Spike-spanning, vaccine-associated CD4 TCRs were dominant at 160-218 and 743-854. None of the repertoires were sampled until the peak T cell response had passed. Clonal diversity may have been underestimated, and the donors were mostly white British, with more females than males.

Germline V gene lookup returns CDR1 SNHLY and CDR2 FYNNEI. The trim removed 7 bases at V and 4 bases at J, leaving 20 bases unmatched. This CDR3 region has 19 residues. The receptor comes from an adult in good health. The rearrangement uses TRBV2 and TRBJ2-1, with TRBD1 matching over 9 bases. Sequencing was performed on peripheral blood. CDR3 in amino acids: CASNDPGTGIGLGYNEQFF. The CDR3 DNA reads as TGTGCCAGCAATGATCCCGGGACAGGGATCGGACTCGGGTACAATGAGCAGTTCTTC.